This T cell receptor (beta chain) was retrieved from a study of T cell responses to AZD1222 COVID-19 vaccine. TCRdb's copy holds only in-frame clones and misses some; the assay was immunoSEQ multiplex PCR. Of around 72,000 clones detected, roughly four fifths appear once; the ten largest clones hold around 5%. In regard to this clone: Its antigen remains unknown.

General observations from the study: Donors, mostly white British, included more females; clonal diversity was possibly underestimated.

The TCR comes from an adult in good health. The starting material was peripheral blood, obtained on day 0 of AZD1222 vaccination.

CDR3: CASSIKVDKNNQPQHF. The CDR3 DNA reads as TGTGCCAGTAGTATCAAGGTCGACAAAAACAATCAGCCCCAGCATTTT. V usage is TRBV19 and J usage is TRBJ1-5; D gene uncertain. The CDR3 extends over 16 amino acids. V was shortened by 3 bases and J by 3 bases, with 15 bases between the two germline ends. CDR1 is LNHDA, CDR2 SQIVND, per germline (reference sequence).